The 9 T cell receptor beta chains presented below share a single source sample, sequenced in a study of response to subunit inactivated influenza vaccine. MiXCR, applied by TCRdb to the RT-PCR reads, yields one record per CDR3 protein. Of 800,000 or so distinct CDR3 sequences in the sample, 21% are singletons; the top ten hold roughly 10%. The sequencing used PBMCs from blood, collected about 5 days after vaccination. Source of these receptors: a man aged 50-60 years who received an inactivated influenza vaccine.

The V and J genes are TRBV9 and TRBJ2-7, with 8 bases aligning to TRBD2. The V and J ends lost 0 bases and 6 bases, in that order; junction bases with no gene match: 5. Looked up from germline, CDR1 is SGDLS and CDR2 is YYNGEE. The CDR3 loop spans 14 amino acids. CDR3 residues: CASSVGLAGPEQYF. CDR3 in DNA: TGTGCCAGCAGCGTAGGATTAGCGGGGCCCGAGCAGTACTTC.

The rearrangement uses TRBV12-3 or TRBV12-4 and TRBJ2-5, with 10 nucleotides matching TRBD1. The CDR3 covers 16 residues. With 5 bases clipped from V and 5 bases from J, the junction kept 11 bases outside the gene matches. CDR3 in amino acids: CASSKRDRGVVETQYF. CDR3 coding DNA: TGTGCCAGCAGTAAGCGGGACAGGGGTGTTGTGGAGACCCAGTACTTC.

The V call is TRBV6-5, the J call TRBJ2-7; the D gene could be TRBD1 or TRBD2 (5 bases each). The V and J ends lost 0 bases and 1 base respectively, with 10 bases between them. This CDR3 region has 15 residues. CDR1 and CDR2 from the germline V gene are MNHEY and SVGAGI. The CDR3 region has the DNA TGTGCCAGCAGTTACTCCTGGGACGAGTCCTACGAGCAGTACTTC. It yields the protein CASSYSWDESYEQYF.

The chain uses TRBV18 and TRBJ2-1, with TRBD2 matching over 12 bases. Germline loops: CDR1 KGHSH, CDR2 LQKENI. V lost 1 base to trimming and J lost 4 bases; unmatched junction nucleotides: 8. The CDR3 consists of 18 residues. This chain's CDR3 is CASSPRFSSGRVYNEQFF. In nucleotides, the CDR3 is TGTGCCAGCTCACCACGATTCTCTAGCGGGAGGGTGTACAATGAGCAGTTCTTC.

The table lists this clonotype with a few counts. The chain carries TRBV12-3 or TRBV12-4 and TRBJ2-4, with 9 positions matching TRBD1. CDR3 length equals 16 residues. With V trimmed by 6 bases and J by 7 bases, 13 bases remained unmatched. The CDR3 region has the DNA TGTGCCAGCAGCCTAAGGGTCGGGACAGGGCTTAACATTCAGTACTTC. It translates to CASSLRVGTGLNIQYF.

This clonotype has a handful of counts. This CDR3 is CASSQVYKGSRIAKNIQYF. The CDR3 region has the DNA TGTGCCAGCAGCCAAGTCTACAAGGGCAGTCGCATAGCCAAAAACATTCAGTACTTC. The chain links TRBV3-1 to TRBJ2-4; the D is unclear. V gave up 1 base and J gave up 0 bases, with 19 bases separating them. Germline CDR1 and CDR2: LGHDT and YNNKEL (reference sequence). The CDR3 sequence is 19 residues long.

There are a few counts of this clonotype. The chain has TRBV20-1 and TRBJ2-1; D is ambiguous. The length of the CDR3 is 10 residues. Looked up from germline, CDR1 is DFQATT and CDR2 is SNEGSKA (reference sequence). The V and J ends lost 5 bases and 12 bases respectively, with 11 bases between them. The CDR3 sequence: CSAEKLVQFF. Written as DNA, the CDR3 is TGCAGTGCTGAGAAGTTGGTGCAGTTCTTC.

Only a few counts were recorded for this clonotype. The chain is built from TRBV7-2 and TRBJ2-7; 9 bases line up with TRBD1. Looked up from germline, CDR1 is SGHTA and CDR2 is FQGNSA. CDR3 length: 16 residues. The V segment lost 3 bases and the J segment 2 bases; nucleotides outside the gene matches: 8. DNA for the CDR3: TGTGCCAGCAGCTTCGATGAGGGACAGGGAACCTACGAGCAGTACTTC. Amino acid sequence: CASSFDEGQGTYEQYF. The whole variable domain, remainder taken from reference TRBV7-2 and TRBJ2-7, is GAGVSQSPSNKVTEKGKDVELRCDPISGHTALYWYRQSLGQGLEFLIYFQGNSAPDKSGLPSDRFSAERTGGSVSTLTIQRTQQEDSAVYLCASSFDEGQGTYEQYFGPGTRLTVT.

This chain uses TRBV7-2 with TRBJ2-2, with D perhaps matching TRBD1 (6 bases). The CDR3 spans 13 residues. V was trimmed by 4 bases and J by 9 bases, leaving 12 bases between them. Looked up from germline, CDR1 is SGHTA and CDR2 is FQGNSA. CDR3 coding DNA: TGTGCCAGCAGCTCACAGGGCCCGTGGGAGCTGTTTTTT. Translating it yields CASSSQGPWELFF.